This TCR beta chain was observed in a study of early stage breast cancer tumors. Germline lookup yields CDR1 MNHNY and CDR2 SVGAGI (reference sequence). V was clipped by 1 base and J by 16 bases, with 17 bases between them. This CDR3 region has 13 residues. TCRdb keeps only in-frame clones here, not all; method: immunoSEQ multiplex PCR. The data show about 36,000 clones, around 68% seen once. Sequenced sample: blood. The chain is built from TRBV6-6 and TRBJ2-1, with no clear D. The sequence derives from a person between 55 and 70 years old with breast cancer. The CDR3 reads CASSYYAGDSLFF. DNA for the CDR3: TGTGCCAGCAGTTACTACGCTGGGGATAGCCTCTTCTTC.